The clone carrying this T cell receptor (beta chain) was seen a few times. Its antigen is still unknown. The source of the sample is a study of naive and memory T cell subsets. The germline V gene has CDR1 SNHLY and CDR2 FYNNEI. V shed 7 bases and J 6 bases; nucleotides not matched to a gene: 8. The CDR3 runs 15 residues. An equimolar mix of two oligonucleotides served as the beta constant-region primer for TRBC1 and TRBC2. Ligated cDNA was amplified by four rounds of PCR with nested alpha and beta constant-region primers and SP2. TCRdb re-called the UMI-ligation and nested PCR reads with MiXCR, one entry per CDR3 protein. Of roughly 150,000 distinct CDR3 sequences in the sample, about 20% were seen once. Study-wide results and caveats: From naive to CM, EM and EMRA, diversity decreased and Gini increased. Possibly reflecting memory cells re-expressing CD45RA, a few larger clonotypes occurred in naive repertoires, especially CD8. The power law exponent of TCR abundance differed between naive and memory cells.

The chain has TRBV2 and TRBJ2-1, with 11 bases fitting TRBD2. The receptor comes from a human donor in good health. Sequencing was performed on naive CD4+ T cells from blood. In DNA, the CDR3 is TGTGCCAGCAACCTACTAGCGGGAGCCACCAATGAGCAGTTCTTC. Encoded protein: CASNLLAGATNEQFF.